This TCR beta chain was found in a study of shared clonotypes between healthy human individuals (dated by TCRdb to 2019 to 2021). Broadly, across the study: Two women and a few men aged 18 to 49 years were included in the cohort. To increase sequencing depth and limit assay-specific biases, different laboratories used diverse techniques to prepare libraries and sequence TCR repertoires. For each donor, three plates each were used for CD4 naive and CD4 memory, two plates were used for CD8 naive, and one plate was used for CD8 memory. The study deeply sequenced blood TCR repertoires of roughly five healthy adults to estimate repertoire size and the extent of clonotype sharing between individuals. Each donor's leukapheresis produced roughly between roughly 0.85 and 9 billion PBMCs.

What the research found in general, with its limitations: The small number of donors limited the genetic and exposure-history diversity represented. Estimated clonotype richness was generally larger for naive than for memory subsets. Pairwise subsampling led to the expectation that sequencing depth would affect the degree of clonotype sharing among donors. Incomplete sequencing was indicated by rarefaction of sorted-subset datasets, despite the large sequencing depth. Sampling was restricted to blood, and TCR repertoires in tissue are likely to differ from TCR repertoires in blood. Across four donors, around 5% of naive CD4, roughly 3.5% of naive CD8, roughly 2.2% of memory CD4, and approximately 0.4% of memory CD8 clonotypes were shared. Compared with non-shared clonotypes, clonotypes shared by all four sorted-subset donors had higher generation probabilities.

Donors were healthy HIV-negative adults with no recently reported acute infections or vaccinations. Every donor was a Caucasian adult living in Nashville, Tennessee, USA. Magnetic negative selection was used to enrich CD4+ T cells, after which naive cells were positively selected on CD45RA and the negative fraction became the memory subset. Blood was collected by leukapheresis, and PBMCs were isolated by Ficoll-Histopaque density gradient centrifugation and then cryopreserved in liquid nitrogen vapor phase. Analytical flow cytometry was used to check the purity and quantity of each magnetically sorted T cell population. Each sorted fraction had its genomic DNA isolated and then quantified by UV absorbance on a Nanodrop 2000c. Reading the germline V gene gives CDR1 SGHTA and CDR2 FQGTGA. The CDR3 holds 14 amino acids from the cysteine to the phenylalanine. The DNA shown is the 42-base CDR3, in frame from base 1. The junction shows trimming of 0 bases on V and 12 bases on J, plus 18 bases between the germline ends.

Using the deep immunoSEQ assay, multiplex PCR amplified TCR CDR3 regions from genomic DNA. For each cell subset, the extracted genomic DNA was distributed evenly across all wells of several immunoSEQ 96-well plates, and each plate served as one replicate. Each replicate PCR for sorted subsets received around 210 ng genomic DNA, equal to 28,000 or so T cell genomes. Purified libraries were measured with a Qubit 3.0 fluorometer, size-checked on a Bioanalyzer 2100, and measured again with the KAPA Library Quantification kit. Each immunoSEQ 96-well plate was sequenced on its own single-read 150-cycle Illumina NextSeq 550 flow cell. As for how the authors treated the data: Because the immunoSEQ output held only junctional sequences and lacked quality scores, the filtering could not match the filtering applied to full-length reads. Sequences were annotated with PyIR, a Python wrapper for IgBLAST v1.9, and V/J genes and CDR3 were assigned using IMGT germline references. Any read was removed if the V/J assignment was weak (E-value above 1e-6), the CDR3 was missing, or the read contained stop codons, out-of-frame junctions, or ambiguous translated residues. A V3J clonotype was defined by an identical inferred V gene, J gene, and CDR3 amino acid sequence. The percentage overlap between two repertoires was calculated by dividing the number of shared unique clonotypes by the size of the smaller repertoire. Three approaches were used to assess repertoire richness: RTK rarefaction, the Chao1 estimator, and Recon v2.1 estimates of unobserved clonotypes. Generation probabilities were computed with OLGA for all TCRbeta clonotypes obtained by the gDNA method from a few donors. The immuneACCESS repertoire file appears here via TCRdb, limited to in-frame rearrangements. These files lack a portion of the clones; in checked studies, under half of the deficit traces to unresolved V genes, and the cause of the others is not known. V, J and clone size are taken as reported in that table, and D and trimming were inferred from the DNA itself. This sample lists around 1,000,000 clones; roughly 77% were detected once. The top ten hold 0.89% of the sample.

This clone came up many times. Its antigen is still unknown. No quality values exist for individual bases; no much larger clone is one base distant. The V and J segments used are TRBV7-3 and TRBJ2-7; no D gene is confidently identified. Sample: memory CD4+ T cells from PBMCs. What the cell subset or site label conveys for this sample: CD45RA-negative fraction. The source of this sequence is a man aged 18 to 30 in good health. Some clones in this sample may be carry-over from other donors' samples. CDR3 protein: CASSLTGGRQDLYF. The DNA sequence is given as TGTGCCAGCAGCTTAACGGGCGGAAGACAAGACCTGTACTTC.